This is a list of T cell receptor beta chains from one sample in a study of identical twins. TCRdb re-called the 5' RACE reads with MiXCR, one entry per CDR3 protein. The table shows 230,000 or so distinct CDR3 sequences, with roughly 8% occurring only once. The sample was also reused in another study, on yellow fever vaccine responses in identical twins.

Sequencing was done on a sample of CD8+ T cells sorted from blood. Source of these receptors: a woman aged 18-35 years in good health. Both conserved end residues are part of each CDR3.

j_call v_call cdr3_aa
TRBJ1-2 TRBV2 CASSDYEPLNYGYTF
TRBJ2-3 TRBV14 CASSQARISWQYF
TRBJ2-2 TRBV4-3 CASSQEWQGGNTGELFF
TRBJ2-1 TRBV20-1 CSAPLAGDYNEQFF
TRBJ2-7 TRBV12-3/TRBV12-4 CASSRPATYEQYF
TRBJ2-5 TRBV6-2/TRBV6-3 CASSYSIQGSPKETQYF
TRBJ2-5 TRBV2 CASREQETQYF
TRBJ2-1 TRBV6-1 CASSKRGGDYNEQFF
TRBJ2-3 TRBV7-8 CASSSPDYPDTQYF
TRBJ2-3 TRBV29-1 CSVEVQNTDTQYF
TRBJ2-7 TRBV7-2 CASRTGGSHEQYF
TRBJ2-3 TRBV29-1 CSVEDSRTAVEYF
TRBJ2-1 TRBV24-1 CATSDFGTGRSDNEQFF
TRBJ2-1 TRBV4-1 CASSQWQQIEAEQFF
TRBJ1-1 TRBV19 CASSITVANTEAFF
TRBJ2-5 TRBV5-1 CASSSGPESVWETQYF
TRBJ2-1 TRBV4-2 CASSQVDRGHEQFF
TRBJ1-1 TRBV7-8 CASSLVTGLVTEAFF
TRBJ2-5 TRBV11-2 CASSPTPSGEETQYF
TRBJ2-3 TRBV28 CASSSSIQGVKDTQYF
TRBJ2-3 TRBV12-3/TRBV12-4 CASSLAAFTVTQYF
TRBJ2-3 TRBV11-1 CASSSTWTGDPSSPLTDTQYF
TRBJ2-7 TRBV30 CAWSVAAGYSYEQYF
TRBJ2-1 TRBV11-1 CASSLGAGSGTGLYNEQFF
TRBJ2-3 TRBV7-6 CASSLFSSGTDTQYF
TRBJ2-3 TRBV7-2 CASSFGGASTDTQYF
TRBJ2-1 TRBV12-3/TRBV12-4 CASSTTEQGSYNEQFF
TRBJ1-6 TRBV23-1 CASRDRDNSPLHF
TRBJ2-7 TRBV5-1 CASSVDRAYEQYF
TRBJ2-7 TRBV27 CASSIPGTRVREQYF
TRBJ1-1 TRBV4-1 CASSQTQGSGTEAFF
TRBJ2-7 TRBV29-1 CSVADRARAYEQYF
TRBJ1-4 TRBV9 CASSVDEKLFF
TRBJ2-3 TRBV7-9 CASSSAELGTDTQYF
TRBJ2-7 TRBV28 CASSLTGRDHEQYF
TRBJ2-7 TRBV14 CASSQGGGSHEQYF
TRBJ2-5 TRBV28 CASSFRASGETQYF
TRBJ1-1 TRBV4-2 CASSQEPPGTAGTEAFF
TRBJ2-7 TRBV5-1 CASQREGSKMIDEQYF
TRBJ2-1 TRBV15 CATRLGGGVGNEQFF
TRBJ2-1 TRBV6-4 CASSEMTGGNEQFF
TRBJ2-3 TRBV20-1 CSARDYAGVPDTQYF
TRBJ2-2 TRBV7-7 CASSSSRLAGHTGELFF
TRBJ1-1 TRBV29-1 CSGNRMNTEAFF
TRBJ2-6 TRBV2 CASSEFRTGGSGANVLTF
TRBJ2-1 TRBV20-1 CSAIVGTSGYNEQFF
TRBJ2-1 TRBV11-2 CASSEGLVLDEQFF
TRBJ2-5 TRBV4-3 CASSQDRGAGPETQYF
TRBJ1-1 TRBV12-3/TRBV12-4 CASSSSWGRRTEAFF
TRBJ2-6 TRBV7-9 CASSDVSGANVLTF